The 9 T cell receptor beta chains given below trace back to one sample, sequenced in a study of cytomegalovirus exposure and HLA in healthy donors. Both 60 Vbeta primers and 13 Jbeta primers went into the PCR. Sequencing used immunoSEQ multiplex PCR; TCRdb keeps in-frame clones, though not all of them. The table has 120,000 or so clones, roughly 85% seen once; the top ten hold roughly 3.5%. Sequencing was carried out using PBMCs. The receptor source for this set is a woman aged 40 to 50 in good health and CMV-seropositive.

V and J are TRBV11-2 and TRBJ2-3; 15 bases are shared with TRBD2. The CDR3 runs to 16 residues. Germline CDR1 SGHAT, CDR2 FQNNGV. Losses at the gene ends were 4 bases for V and 6 bases for J; bases not matched to a gene: 5. DNA for the CDR3: TGTGCCAGCAGCTCCGGGACTAGCGGGAGGCCTGATACGCAGTATTTT. Protein sequence: CASSSGTSGRPDTQYF.

This clone was detected only once. The CDR3: CASRPTGTSGSWETQYF. The CDR3 nucleotides read TGTGCCAGCAGACCCACCGGGACTAGCGGGAGCTGGGAGACCCAGTACTTC. V gene TRBV28 combines with J gene TRBJ2-5, with 14 bases aligning to TRBD2. The CDR3 is 17 residues long. The V gene end was trimmed by 6 bases and the J gene end by 5 bases; junction bases not matched to a gene: 11. Germline values: CDR1 MDHEN, CDR2 SYDVKM.

The rearrangement uses TRBV7-6 and TRBJ2-7; D unclear. Germline V gene lookup returns CDR1 SGHVS and CDR2 FNYEAQ. V was pared by 1 base and J by 4 bases, with 8 bases between. The CDR3 is 13 amino acids. The CDR3 DNA is TGTGCCAGCAGCTTAGAGCCAAATTACGAGCAGTACTTC. Translated, it gives CASSLEPNYEQYF. Together with reference TRBV7-6 and TRBJ2-7, the CDR3 gives the full variable domain: GAGVSQSPRYKVTKRGQDVALRCDPISGHVSLYWYRQALGQGPEFLTYFNYEAQQDKSGLPNDRFSAERPEGSISTLTIQRTEQRDSAMYRCASSLEPNYEQYFGPGTRLTVT.

V usage is TRBV5-1 and J usage is TRBJ2-1; D perhaps matches TRBD1 (6 bases). The CDR3 contains 14 residues. Germline CDR1 and CDR2: SGHRS and YFSETQ. With 0 bases removed from V and 9 bases from J, the gap between germline ends came to 13 bases. The CDR3 sequence: CASSLGPQGTEQFF. In nucleotides, the CDR3 is TGCGCCAGCAGCTTGGGTCCCCAGGGGACTGAGCAGTTCTTC.

The V call is TRBV19, the J call TRBJ1-5, with D perhaps TRBD1 (6 bases). Looked up from germline, CDR1 is LNHDA and CDR2 is SQIVND (reference sequence). CDR3 length: 15 amino acids. V lost 7 bases and J lost 1, with 14 bases in between. The CDR3 loop is CASNRRTVSNQPQHF. The CDR3 DNA sequence: TGTGCCAGTAATAGGCGGACAGTAAGCAATCAGCCCCAGCATTTT.

In its sample, this clone was seen a few times. The chain carries TRBV27 and TRBJ2-7, with 9 bases that match TRBD2. The CDR3 consists of 14 residues. In germline, CDR1 is MNHEY, CDR2 SMNVEV (reference sequence). V lost 7 bases to trimming and J lost 6 bases; unmatched junction nucleotides: 10. CDR3 in amino acids: CASNEVAGAGEQYF. DNA for the CDR3: TGTGCCAGCAACGAGGTAGCGGGAGCAGGCGAGCAGTACTTC.

This clone was seen just once. The chain carries TRBV5-4 and TRBJ2-3; the D gene is possibly TRBD1 (6 bases). Deletions cut 2 bases from V and 0 bases from J, with 10 bases between. The CDR3 extends over 15 amino acids. Germline CDR1 is SGHNT and CDR2 is YYREEE (reference sequence). The DNA of the CDR3 is TGTGCCAGCAGCTTCGGACAGACTAGCACAGATACGCAGTATTTT. Encoded protein: CASSFGQTSTDTQYF.

The chain couples TRBV4-2 to TRBJ1-6, with D tentatively TRBD1 (5 bases). The CDR3 sequence is 12 residues long. Trimming removed 3 bases from V and 14 bases from J, with 11 bases in between. The germline V gene has CDR1 LGHNA and CDR2 YNFKEQ. CDR3 in amino acids: CASSHDSQTLHF. In DNA, the CDR3 is TGTGCCAGCAGCCACGACAGTCAGACCCTCCACTTT.

The V and J genes are TRBV6-5 and TRBJ2-7, with a possible D match to TRBD2 (6 bases). Germline V CDR1 and CDR2: MNHEY, SVGAGI. This CDR3 region has 13 residues. Between the trimmed V and J ends, which lost 6 bases and 3 bases, there was a span of 12 bases. The CDR3 nucleotides are TGTGCCAGCAGGGGCACCGGGAGCTACGAGCAGTACTTC. Its protein product is CASRGTGSYEQYF.